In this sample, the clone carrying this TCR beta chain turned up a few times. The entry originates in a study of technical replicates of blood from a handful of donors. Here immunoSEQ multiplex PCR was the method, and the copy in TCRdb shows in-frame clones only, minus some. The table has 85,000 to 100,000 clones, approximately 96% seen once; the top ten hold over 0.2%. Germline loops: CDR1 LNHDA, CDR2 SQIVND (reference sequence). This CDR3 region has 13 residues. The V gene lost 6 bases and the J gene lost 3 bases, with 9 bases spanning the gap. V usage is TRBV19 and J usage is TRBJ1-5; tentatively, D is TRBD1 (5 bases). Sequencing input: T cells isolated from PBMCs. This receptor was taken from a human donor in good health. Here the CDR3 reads CASRDTPNQPQHF. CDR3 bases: TGTGCCAGTAGGGACACCCCCAATCAGCCCCAGCATTTT.